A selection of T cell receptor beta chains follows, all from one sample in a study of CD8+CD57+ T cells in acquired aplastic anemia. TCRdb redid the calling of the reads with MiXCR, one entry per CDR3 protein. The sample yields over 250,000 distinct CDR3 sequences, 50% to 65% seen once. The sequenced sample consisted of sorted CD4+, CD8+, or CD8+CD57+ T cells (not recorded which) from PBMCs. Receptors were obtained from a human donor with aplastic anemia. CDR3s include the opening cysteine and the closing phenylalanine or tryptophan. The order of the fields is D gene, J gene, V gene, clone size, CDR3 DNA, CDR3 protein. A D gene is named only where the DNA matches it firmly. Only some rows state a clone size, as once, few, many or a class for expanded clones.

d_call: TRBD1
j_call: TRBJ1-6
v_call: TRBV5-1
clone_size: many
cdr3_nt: TGCGCCAGCAGCTTGACCGGGACAGGGGGACTTAATTCACCCCTCCACTTT
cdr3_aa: CASSLTGTGGLNSPLHF

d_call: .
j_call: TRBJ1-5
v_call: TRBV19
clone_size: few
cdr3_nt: TGTGCCAGTAGTATCTCAGGGGAAGAGGGTCAGCCCCAGCATTTT
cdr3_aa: CASSISGEEGQPQHF

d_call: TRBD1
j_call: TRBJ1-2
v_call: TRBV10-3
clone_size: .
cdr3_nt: TGTGCCATCAGTGACCGGACAGGGGGCAACAACGCTAACTATGGCTACACCTTC
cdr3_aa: CAISDRTGGNNANYGYTF

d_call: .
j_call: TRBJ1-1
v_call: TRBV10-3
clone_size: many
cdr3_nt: TGTGCCATCAGTGAGGGGTCGGGGAGCACTGAAGCTTTCTTT
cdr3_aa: CAISEGSGSTEAFF

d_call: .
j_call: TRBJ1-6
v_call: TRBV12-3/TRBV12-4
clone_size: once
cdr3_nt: TGTGCCAGCAGTTTCAGGGCGACAGGTCTGTCAGGCTCACCCCTCCACTTT
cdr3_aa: CASSFRATGLSGSPLHF

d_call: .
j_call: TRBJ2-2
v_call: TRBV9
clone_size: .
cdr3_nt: TGTGCCAGCAGCGTAGGGGGTAGCGGGGAGCTGTTTTTT
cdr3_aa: CASSVGGSGELFF

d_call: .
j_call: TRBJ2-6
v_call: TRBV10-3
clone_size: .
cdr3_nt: TGTGCCACAATGACCGGGGCCAACGTCCTGACTTTC
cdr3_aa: CATMTGANVLTF

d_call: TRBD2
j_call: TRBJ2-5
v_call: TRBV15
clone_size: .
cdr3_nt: TGTGCCACCAGCAGTGGACCTAGCGGGGGGCAAGAGACCCAGTACTTC
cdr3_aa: CATSSGPSGGQETQYF

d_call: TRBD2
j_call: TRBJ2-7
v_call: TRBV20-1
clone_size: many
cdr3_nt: TGCAGTGCCCCGACTAGCGGGGAATACGAGCAGTACTTC
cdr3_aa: CSAPTSGEYEQYF

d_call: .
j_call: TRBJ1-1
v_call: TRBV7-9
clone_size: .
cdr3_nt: TGTGCCAGCAGCTTAAACCGCGACACGCCGGGCACTGAAGCTTTCTTT
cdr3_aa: CASSLNRDTPGTEAFF

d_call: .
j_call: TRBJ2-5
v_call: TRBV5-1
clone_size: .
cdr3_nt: TGCGCCAGCAGCTTGCAGGCGGGGGAGACCCAGTACTTC
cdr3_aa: CASSLQAGETQYF

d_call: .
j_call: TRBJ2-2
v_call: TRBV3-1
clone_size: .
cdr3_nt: TGTGCCAGCAGCCAAGGGGAGCTGTTTTTT
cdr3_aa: CASSQGELFF

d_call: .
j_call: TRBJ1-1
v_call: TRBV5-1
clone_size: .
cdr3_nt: TGCGCCAGCAGCTCGCCCAGGGATCTCACTGAAGCTTTCTTT
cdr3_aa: CASSSPRDLTEAFF

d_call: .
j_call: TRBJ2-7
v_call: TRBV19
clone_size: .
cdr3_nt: TGTGCCAGTATCGGCGTCGATGTCTACGAGCAGTACTTC
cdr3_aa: CASIGVDVYEQYF

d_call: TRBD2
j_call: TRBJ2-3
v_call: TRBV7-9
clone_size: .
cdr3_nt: TGTGCCAGCAGCTTACTCCTAGCGGGGGCTAGCACAGATACGCAGTATTTT
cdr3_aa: CASSLLLAGASTDTQYF

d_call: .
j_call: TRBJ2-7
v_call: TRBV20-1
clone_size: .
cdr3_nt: TGCAGTGCTAGGGGGCCCAGGGTATACGAGCAGTACTTC
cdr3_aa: CSARGPRVYEQYF

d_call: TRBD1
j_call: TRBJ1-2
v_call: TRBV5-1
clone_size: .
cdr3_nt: TGTGCCAGCAGACGGACAGGGGGCAAAGGCTACACCTTC
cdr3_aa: CASRRTGGKGYTF

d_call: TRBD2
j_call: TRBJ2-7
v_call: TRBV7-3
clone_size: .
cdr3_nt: TGTGCCAGCAGCTTAGTGGGCGGGGGGGCCTACGAGCAGTACTTC
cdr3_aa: CASSLVGGGAYEQYF

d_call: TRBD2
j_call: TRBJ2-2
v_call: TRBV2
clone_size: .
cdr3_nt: TGTGCCAGCTCAAGGACTAGCGGGGGGGCGAACACCGGGGAGCTGTTTTTT
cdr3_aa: CASSRTSGGANTGELFF

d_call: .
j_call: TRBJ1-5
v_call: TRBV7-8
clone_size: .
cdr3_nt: TGTGCCAGCAGTATAGGGGGGAGTCAGCCCCAGCATTTT
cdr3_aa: CASSIGGSQPQHF

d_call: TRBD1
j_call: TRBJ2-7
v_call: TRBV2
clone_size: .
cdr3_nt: TGTGCCAGCACCACAGGGGGACGGAACTACGAGCAGTACTTC
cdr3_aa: CASTTGGRNYEQYF

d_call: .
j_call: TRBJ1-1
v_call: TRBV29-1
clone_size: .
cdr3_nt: TGCAGCGTTGAAAGGGGAGGGGTGAACACTGAAGCTTTCTTT
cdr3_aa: CSVERGGVNTEAFF

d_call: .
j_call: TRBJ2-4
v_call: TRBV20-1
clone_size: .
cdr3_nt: TGCAGTGCTTCACTCACGGGGGGCAACATTCAGTACTTC
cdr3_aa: CSASLTGGNIQYF

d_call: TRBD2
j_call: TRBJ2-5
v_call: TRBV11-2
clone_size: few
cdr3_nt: TGTGCCAGCAGCTGGATGAGAGCGGGAGGGCCTCGGGAGACCCAGTACTTC
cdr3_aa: CASSWMRAGGPRETQYF

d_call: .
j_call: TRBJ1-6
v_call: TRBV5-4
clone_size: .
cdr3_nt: TGTGCCAGCAGCCTTCTACAGGGCTTGGGCTCACCCCTCCACTTT
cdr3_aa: CASSLLQGLGSPLHF

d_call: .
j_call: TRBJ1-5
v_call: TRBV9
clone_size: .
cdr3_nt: TGTGCCAGCAGCGTAGGGGACGGACAGCCCCAGCATTTT
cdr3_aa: CASSVGDGQPQHF

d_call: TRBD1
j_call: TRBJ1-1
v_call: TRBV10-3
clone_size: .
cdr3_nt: TGTGCCATCAGTCCACAAATGGGACAGCCGAACACTGAAGCTTTCTTT
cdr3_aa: CAISPQMGQPNTEAFF

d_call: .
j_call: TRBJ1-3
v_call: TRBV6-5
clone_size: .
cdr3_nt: TGTGCCAGCAGTTCGGTCTCGCGGGGTGGAGACACCATATATTTT
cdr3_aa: CASSSVSRGGDTIYF

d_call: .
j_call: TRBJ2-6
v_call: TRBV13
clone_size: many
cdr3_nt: TGTGCCAGCAGCCGGGTGGCGGCTGGGGCCAACGTCCTGACTTTC
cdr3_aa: CASSRVAAGANVLTF

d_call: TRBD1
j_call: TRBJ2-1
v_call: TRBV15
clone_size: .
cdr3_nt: TGTGCCACCAGCTTACGGACAGGGGGCTGGGTCAATGAGCAGTTCTTC
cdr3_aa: CATSLRTGGWVNEQFF

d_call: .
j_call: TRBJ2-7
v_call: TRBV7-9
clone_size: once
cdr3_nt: TGTGCCAGCAGCTTCGATGCATACGAGCAGTACTTC
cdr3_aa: CASSFDAYEQYF

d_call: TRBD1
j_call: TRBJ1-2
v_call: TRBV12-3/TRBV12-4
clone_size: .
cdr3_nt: TGTGCCAGCAGTTCGGACAGGGTCTACGACTACACCTTC
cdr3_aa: CASSSDRVYDYTF

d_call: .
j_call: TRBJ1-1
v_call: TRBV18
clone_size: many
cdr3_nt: TGTGCCAGCTCACAAGCACGGCAGTCCAACACTGAAGCTTTCTTT
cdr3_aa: CASSQARQSNTEAFF

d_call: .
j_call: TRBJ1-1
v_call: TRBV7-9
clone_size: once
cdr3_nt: TGCGCCAGCAGCTTGGTCTTGGGGGCTCACACTGAAGCTTTCTTT
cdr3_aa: CASSLVLGAHTEAFF

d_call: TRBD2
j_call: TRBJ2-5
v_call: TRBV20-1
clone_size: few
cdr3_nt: TGCAGTGCTAGAGATCCGAGACTAGCGGATTTCGGGGAGACCCAGTACTTC
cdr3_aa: CSARDPRLADFGETQYF

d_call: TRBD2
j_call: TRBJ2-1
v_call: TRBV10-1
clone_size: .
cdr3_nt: TGCGCCAGCAGTGAAGTAGGGACTAGCGGGAGGGCGAGCTCCTACAATGAGCAGTTCTTC
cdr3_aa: CASSEVGTSGRASSYNEQFF

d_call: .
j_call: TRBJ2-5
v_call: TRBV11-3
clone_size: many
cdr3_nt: TGTGCCAGCTCCACCGGGGACCAAGAGACCCAGTACTTC
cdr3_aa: CASSTGDQETQYF

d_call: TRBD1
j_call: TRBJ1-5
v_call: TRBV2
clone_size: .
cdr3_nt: TGTGCCAGCAGTGTTCGGACAGGGGATGACAATCAGCCCCAGCATTTT
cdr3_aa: CASSVRTGDDNQPQHF

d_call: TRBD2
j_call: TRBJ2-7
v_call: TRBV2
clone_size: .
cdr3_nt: TGTGCCAGCAGCAGGGAAGCGGGAGGGGGGGGATACGAGCAGTACTTC
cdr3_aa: CASSREAGGGGYEQYF

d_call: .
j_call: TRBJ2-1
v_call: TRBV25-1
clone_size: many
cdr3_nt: TGTGCCAGCAGTGAAGACCGCAGCTCCTACAATGAGCAGTTCTTC
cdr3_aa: CASSEDRSSYNEQFF

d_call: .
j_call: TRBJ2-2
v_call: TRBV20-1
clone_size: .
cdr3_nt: TGCAGTGGAAAAATTGGGACAACCGGGGAGCTGTTTTTT
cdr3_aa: CSGKIGTTGELFF

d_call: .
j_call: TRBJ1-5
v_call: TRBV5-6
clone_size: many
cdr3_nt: TGTGCCAGCAGCCCACCGGACCTTAGCAATCAGCCCCAGCATTTT
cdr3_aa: CASSPPDLSNQPQHF

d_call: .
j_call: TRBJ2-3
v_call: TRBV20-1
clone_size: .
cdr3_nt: TGCAGTGCTCCAAGGGACCGGGCCACAGATACGCAGTATTTT
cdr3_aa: CSAPRDRATDTQYF

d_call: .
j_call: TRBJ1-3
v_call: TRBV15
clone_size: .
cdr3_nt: TGTGCCACCAGCAGAGGAGTGTCGGGAGTGGGAAACACCATATATTTT
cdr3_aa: CATSRGVSGVGNTIYF

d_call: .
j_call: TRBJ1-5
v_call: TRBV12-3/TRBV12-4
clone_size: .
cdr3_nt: TGTGCCAGCAGTTTAGGGATTAGCGGCAATCAGCCCCAGCATTTT
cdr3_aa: CASSLGISGNQPQHF

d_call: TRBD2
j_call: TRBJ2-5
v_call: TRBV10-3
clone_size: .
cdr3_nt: TGTGCCATCAGTAAGGGACTAGCGGGTTTCCAAGAGACCCAGTACTTC
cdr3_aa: CAISKGLAGFQETQYF

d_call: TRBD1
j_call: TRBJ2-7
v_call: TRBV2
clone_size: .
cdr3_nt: TGTGCCAGCAGTGATAGGGCAGGGGGCGCGGGGGAGCAGTACTTC
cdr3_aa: CASSDRAGGAGEQYF

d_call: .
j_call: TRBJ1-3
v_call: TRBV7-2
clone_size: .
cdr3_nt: TGTGCCAGCAGCTTCCAGCCGGGGGCTTATGGAAACACCATATATTTT
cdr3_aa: CASSFQPGAYGNTIYF

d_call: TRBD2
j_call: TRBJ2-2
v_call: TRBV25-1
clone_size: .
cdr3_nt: TGTGCCAACAGTGAGTCGGGGGGCACCGGGGAGCTGTTTTTT
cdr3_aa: CANSESGGTGELFF

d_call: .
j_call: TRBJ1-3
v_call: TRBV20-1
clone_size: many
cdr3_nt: TGCAGTGCTAGACCCGACAGTCTCTCTGGAAACACCATATATTTT
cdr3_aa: CSARPDSLSGNTIYF

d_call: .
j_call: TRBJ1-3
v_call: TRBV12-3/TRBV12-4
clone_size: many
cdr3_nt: TGTGCCAGCAGCACGCGCTCTGGAAACACCATATATTTT
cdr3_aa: CASSTRSGNTIYF

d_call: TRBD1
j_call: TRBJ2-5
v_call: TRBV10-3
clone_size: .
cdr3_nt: TGTGCCATCAGTCAAACAGGGGGGCGGGAGACCCAGTACTTC
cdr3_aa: CAISQTGGRETQYF

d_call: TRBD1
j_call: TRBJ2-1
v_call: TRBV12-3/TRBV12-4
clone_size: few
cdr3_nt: TGTGCCAGCAGGGGACAGGTCTCCTACAATGAGCAGTTCTTC
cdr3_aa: CASRGQVSYNEQFF

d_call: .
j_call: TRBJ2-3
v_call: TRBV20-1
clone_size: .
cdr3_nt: TGCAGTGCTAAGAGGGGGAACACAGATACGCAGTATTTT
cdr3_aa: CSAKRGNTDTQYF

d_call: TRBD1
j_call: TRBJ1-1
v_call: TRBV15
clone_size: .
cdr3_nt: TGTGCCACCAGCAGCTTGGCTATAGGTCGGACAGGGAACACTGAAGCTTTCTTT
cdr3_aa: CATSSLAIGRTGNTEAFF

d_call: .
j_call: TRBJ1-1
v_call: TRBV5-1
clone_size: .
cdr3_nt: TGCGCCAGCAGCTTGGAGGGGTATGAAGCTTTCTTT
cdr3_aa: CASSLEGYEAFF

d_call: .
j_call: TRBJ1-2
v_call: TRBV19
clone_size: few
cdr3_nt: TGTGCCACGAAGGGCGGGAACTATGGCCACACCTTC
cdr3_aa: CATKGGNYGHTF

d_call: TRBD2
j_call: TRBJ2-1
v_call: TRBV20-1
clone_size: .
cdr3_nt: TGCAGTGGCCGAAGGACTAGCGGGAACAATGAGCAGTTCTTC
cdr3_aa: CSGRRTSGNNEQFF

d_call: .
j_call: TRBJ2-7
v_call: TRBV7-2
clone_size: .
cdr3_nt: TGTGCCAACAGCTTAGTGCAGGGTGGGGGCTACGAGCAGTACTTC
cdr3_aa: CANSLVQGGGYEQYF